Below, 10 T cell receptor beta chains from the same sample are listed, as sequenced in a study of tumor-infiltrating lymphocytes in primary liver carcinoma. Priming with a constant-region primer yielded TCR beta cDNA from 450 to 550 ng total RNA. Libraries for TCR beta were built through three nested multiplex PCR rounds, which together made up a slightly modified ARM-PCR procedure. The first two PCR rounds used TRBV1-TRBV30 forward primers with a C-beta reverse primer, roughly 10 cycles each. TCRdb recomputed calls from the multiplex PCR reads with MiXCR, one row per CDR3 protein. Of approximately 53,000 distinct CDR3 sequences listed, over 75% are singletons. The source material, roughly 18-32 mg of unsorted bulk tissue, was used to co-extract RNA and DNA. Sequenced material: liver tumor tissue from sampling region 5. Documented subset: tumor region T5, tumor centre. Every receptor here comes from a man between 40 and 49 years old with primary liver carcinoma and hepatitis B virus infection.

Comments on this clonotype: Given a much more abundant clone one base away, this may be a read error. The CDR3 coding sequence is TGTGCCAGCTCCTGTCTTAGCGGAGATACGCAGTATTTT. It codes for CASSCLSGDTQYF. V and J are TRBV18 and TRBJ2-3; tentative D call: TRBD2 (6 bases). The CDR3 is 13 residues long. Germline V gene sequence: CDR1 KGHSH, CDR2 LQKENI. Trimming stripped 6 bases from V and 5 bases from J, with 12 bases between.

On this clonotype itself: One end of the junction is discordant with germline, which a read error may explain. The V gene is TRBV5-1, the J gene TRBJ2-2; D perhaps matches TRBD2 (7 bases). This CDR3 has 15 residues. Germline V gene lookup returns CDR1 SGHRS and CDR2 YFSETQ. The CDR3 DNA is TGCGCCAGCAGGCCCGACAGGACAACGGGCGGGGGGCTGTTTTTT. Translation gives CASRPDRTTGGGLFF.

Notes on this clonotype: This sequence may be a read error, since a much larger clone differs from it by one base. V usage is TRBV11-1 and J usage is TRBJ2-5; no definite D call. Trimming shortened V by 2 bases and J by 4 bases, and 5 bases separated the two germline ends. CDR3 size: 12 residues. Germline CDR1 SGHAT, CDR2 FQDESV (reference sequence). The CDR3: CASSLHGETQYF. The DNA of the CDR3 is TGTGCCAGCAGCTTACATGGAGAGACCCAGTACTTC.

A note on this clonotype: This sequence may be a read error, since a much larger clone differs from it by one base. The rearrangement uses TRBV11-2 and TRBJ2-3; no definite D call. CDR1 and CDR2 (germline): SGHAT, FQNNGV. Trimming took 2 bases from V and 3 from J, leaving 18 bases between them. The CDR3 loop spans 17 amino acids. CDR3 nucleotide sequence: TGTGCCAGCAGCTTATTCGTGGGCGACGTCAGTACAGATACGCAGTATTTT. Protein sequence: CASSLFVGDVSTDTQYF.

With regard to this clonotype: One junction end disagrees with the germline gene, perhaps due to a read error. V is TRBV4-1 and J is TRBJ2-5; D is uncertain. The CDR3 sequence is 14 residues long. CDR1 MGHRA and CDR2 YSYEKL come from the germline V gene. The CDR3 spells CASSQDVGQETQYF. The CDR3 nucleotides read TGTGCCAGCAGCCAAGATGTAGGTCAGGAGACCCAGTACTTC.

Notes on this clonotype: Its ends do not fully match the called genes, so a read error is possible. The chain is built from TRBV19 and TRBJ1-1; tentatively, D is TRBD1 (5 bases). The CDR3 extends over 14 amino acids. Germline V gene data show CDR1 as LNHDA and CDR2 as SQIVND (reference sequence). Here the CDR3 DNA reads TGTACCAGTCGAATACAGGCGGACGGGACTGAAGCTTTCTTC. This gives the protein CTSRIQADGTEAFF.

A remark on this clonotype: A junction end diverges from the germline sequence, so it may reflect a read error. The J gene is TRBJ2-7, the V gene TRBV11-2; TRBD2 is a possible D gene (6 bases). Germline assignment: CDR1 SGHAT and CDR2 FQNNGV. The CDR3 extends over 15 amino acids. The CDR3 is CATSLQWTGENEQYF. The CDR3 coding sequence is TGTGCCACCAGCTTACAATGGACGGGGGAAAATGAGCAGTACTTC.

In its sample, this clonotype was seen once. Without the conserved terminal phenylalanine or tryptophan, this CDR3 likely stems from a read error. The rearrangement links TRBV5-1 to TRBJ2-3, with a possible D match to TRBD2 (6 bases). V lost 6 bases, J lost 2 bases, and 13 bases lay in between. The germline V gene has CDR1 SGHRS and CDR2 YFSETQ. The CDR3 is made up of 14 amino acids. CDR3 sequence (DNA): TGCGCCAGCATGGACGGACTACTCACAGATACGCAGTATTCT. Translated: CASMDGLLTDTQYS.

The J gene is TRBJ2-5, the V gene TRBV12-3 or TRBV12-4, with D possibly TRBD1 on 7 matching bases. The CDR3 covers 16 residues. The V and J ends lost 4 bases and 11 bases respectively, with 26 bases between them. DNA for the CDR3: TGTGCCAGCAGTTCTCGGAGGGCAGGGGGACAAGGGACTCAGTACTTC. Amino acid sequence: CASSSRRAGGQGTQYF.

The rearrangement links TRBV12-3 or TRBV12-4 to TRBJ2-7; tentatively, D is TRBD2 (6 bases). The CDR3 is made up of 14 amino acids. For the CDR3, the DNA is TGTTCCATCAGTTTAAGCGGGTCCCCCTACGAGCAGTACTTC. It translates to CSISLSGSPYEQYF.